The sequence of this TCR beta chain was determined in a study of blood T cell repertoires in COVID-19. Overall study: Samples taken during acute and convalescent COVID-19 were collected in the United States, Italy and Spain. Sample material is recorded as cDNA or gDNA derived from T cells, B-cell-depleted T cells, or PBMCs.

Germline-derived CDR1 and CDR2 are SGHDN and FVKESK. The V gene lost 6 bases and the J gene lost 3 bases, with 10 bases spanning the gap. CDR3 length: 13 amino acids. This study enrolled people aged about 18 to 95 from roughly 24 US geographic areas. Cohort allocation depended upon clinical history that participants reported. TCRdb keeps only in-frame clones here, not all; method: immunoSEQ multiplex PCR. The repertoire includes 150,000 to 200,000 clones, more than 75% of them detected once, and less than 20% sits in the top ten. The rearrangement links TRBV14 to TRBJ2-3; tentative D call: TRBD2 (5 bases). The sequencing sample was made of PBMCs or T cells enriched from blood (not recorded which). The clonotype was recovered from a woman in her 50s with acute COVID-19. The CDR3 bases are TGTGCCAGCAGAAGAGCGGATACAGATACGCAGTATTTT. It encodes CASRRADTDTQYF.